Listed here are 20 T cell receptor beta chains from one sample, sequenced in a study of T cell responses to AZD1222 COVID-19 vaccine. Repertoires were generated with immunoSEQ multiplex PCR, while TCRdb's copy carries only in-frame clones and drops some. The table includes roughly 120,000 clones, around 83% detected once. Here the sequenced sample was peripheral blood, taken 28 days after the second AZD1222 dose. The source of these receptors is an adult who received the AZD1222 COVID-19 vaccine.

This chain connects TRBV19 to TRBJ2-1; 11 bases fit TRBD2. The J segment lost 6 bases and the V segment lost 7 bases, leaving 11 bases of the junction unmatched. Germline V gives CDR1 LNHDA, CDR2 SQIVND (reference sequence). The CDR3 length is 16 residues. The CDR3 nucleotides read TGTGCCAGTACCCCTAACCTAGCGGGGGGTGCCAATGAGCAGTTCTTC. Translated, it gives CASTPNLAGGANEQFF. The entire variable domain, with the rest obtained from reference TRBV19 and TRBJ2-1, is as follows: DGGITQSPKYLFRKEGQNVTLSCEQNLNHDAMYWYRQDPGQGLRLIYYSQIVNDFQKGDIAEGYSVSREKKESFPLTVTSAQKNPTAFYLCASTPNLAGGANEQFFGPGTRLTVL.

The chain is built from TRBV19 and TRBJ1-5; 8 bases agree with TRBD1. The ends lost 8 bases at V and 7 bases at J; junction bases unmatched: 7. The CDR3 totals 13 residues. Germline V lookup: CDR1 LNHDA, CDR2 SQIVND (reference sequence). CDR3 in amino acids: CASGGQGGQPQHF. The CDR3 DNA is TGTGCCAGTGGTGGACAGGGAGGGCAGCCCCAGCATTTT.

The chain joins TRBV27 to TRBJ2-3; possibly TRBD1 or TRBD2 for D (6 bases each). The CDR3 totals 16 residues. CDR1 is MNHEY and CDR2 is SMNVEV in the germline V gene (reference sequence). Trimming cost V 6 bases and J 4 bases, with 20 bases left between them. The CDR3 region has the DNA TGTGCCAGCAGAACCTTGGGGGGCCAATTGTCAGATACGCAGTATTTT. Translated, it gives CASRTLGGQLSDTQYF.

The chain employs TRBV4-1 and TRBJ1-5; 9 bases align to TRBD1. CDR3 length: 15 amino acids. J gave up 6 bases and V 3 bases, and 6 bases lay outside the gene matches. In germline, CDR1 is MGHRA, CDR2 YSYEKL. This chain's CDR3 is CASSQRDRDTQPQHF. DNA for the CDR3: TGCGCCAGCAGCCAGCGGGACAGGGACACTCAGCCCCAGCATTTT.

The V gene is TRBV5-1, the J gene TRBJ2-5; 13 bases agree with TRBD2. Trimming at V came to 0 bases and at J to 2 bases, leaving 1 base not matched to a gene. CDR1 is SGHRS and CDR2 is YFSETQ in the germline V gene. This CDR3 contains 16 residues. CDR3 bases: TGCGCCAGCAGCTTGGGGGGACTAGCGGGACAAGAGACCCAGTACTTC. Its protein product is CASSLGGLAGQETQYF.

The chain couples TRBV28 to TRBJ2-7, with a possible D match to TRBD1 (5 bases). The CDR3 spans 14 residues. Per the germline V gene, CDR1 is MDHEN and CDR2 is SYDVKM. V was clipped by 2 bases and J by 6 bases, with 14 bases between them. The CDR3, as DNA: TGTGCCAGCAGTTTAGGCGGCAGGGTAGGCGAGCAGTACTTC. Protein sequence: CASSLGGRVGEQYF.

V usage is TRBV5-1 and J usage is TRBJ2-3; 8 nucleotides align to TRBD2. The CDR3 is 15 amino acids. Trimming cost V 3 bases and J 4 bases; bases outside gene matches: 7. Germline lookup yields CDR1 SGHRS and CDR2 YFSETQ. In DNA, the CDR3 is TGCGCCAGCAGCTCCCGGGGGGGCGGTTCAGATACGCAGTATTTT. Translated, it gives CASSSRGGGSDTQYF.

This chain connects TRBV2 to TRBJ2-1; the D gene is possibly TRBD1 (5 bases). The ends were cut back, 3 bases at V and 5 bases at J, with 8 bases in the middle. CDR3 size: 13 residues. Germline-derived CDR1 and CDR2 are SNHLY and FYNNEI. CDR3 region: CASSDDSNNEQFF. For the CDR3, the DNA is TGTGCCAGCAGTGATGACAGTAACAATGAGCAGTTCTTC.

This chain connects TRBV5-1 to TRBJ2-1, with 7 bases that match TRBD1. Germline V gives CDR1 SGHRS, CDR2 YFSETQ. The CDR3 is 15 amino acids. The trim removed 1 base at V and 10 bases at J, leaving 11 bases unmatched. The CDR3 bases are TGCGCCAGCAGCTTGCCAGGACAGGTAGGAAACGAGCAGTTCTTC. This encodes CASSLPGQVGNEQFF.

CDR3 DNA sequence: TGTGCCATCAGTGAGTCGACAGATAATCAGCCCCAGCATTTT. Amino acids: CAISESTDNQPQHF. The chain carries TRBV10-3 and TRBJ1-5, with D possibly being TRBD1 (5 bases). V lost 0 bases, J lost 4 bases, and 7 bases lay in between. Germline V lookup: CDR1 ENHRY, CDR2 SYGVKD. The CDR3 is made up of 14 amino acids.

The chain's CDR3 is CSVEAAGQSYGYTF. The CDR3 region has the DNA TGCAGCGTTGAGGCCGCCGGACAGAGCTATGGCTACACCTTC. This chain connects TRBV29-1 to TRBJ1-2; D is perhaps TRBD1 (6 bases). The CDR3 has 14 residues. Deletions cut 3 bases from V and 4 bases from J, with 15 bases between. CDR1 and CDR2 from the germline V gene are SQVTM and ANQGSEA.

This chain links TRBV20-1 with TRBJ1-2, with TRBD1 identical over 8 bases. The CDR3 is 14 amino acids. Germline V gene data show CDR1 as DFQATT and CDR2 as SNEGSKA (reference sequence). J lost 4 bases, V lost 3 bases, and 7 bases had no gene match. The CDR3 sequence is CSASPGQVTYGYTF. The CDR3 coding sequence is TGCAGTGCTAGTCCGGGACAGGTGACCTATGGCTACACCTTC.

The chain combines TRBV19 with TRBJ2-3, with D perhaps TRBD1 or TRBD2 (5 bases each). Germline CDR1 LNHDA, CDR2 SQIVND (reference sequence). Trimming removed 1 base at V and 2 bases at J, with 13 bases between. The CDR3 runs to 16 residues. The chain's CDR3 is CASSIVPDGATDTQYF. The CDR3 nucleotides read TGTGCCAGTAGTATAGTCCCCGACGGGGCCACAGATACGCAGTATTTT.

This clone has just a few counts. The chain is built from TRBV6-5 and TRBJ2-3, with 10 bases aligning to TRBD2. After removal of 6 bases from V and 1 base from J, the junction contained 4 bases not matched to a gene. The CDR3 covers 15 residues. CDR1 is MNHEY, CDR2 SVGAGI, per germline. The CDR3 here is CASRTSGGGTDTQYF. CDR3 DNA sequence: TGTGCCAGCAGAACCAGCGGGGGGGGCACAGATACGCAGTATTTT.

This clone appeared a few times. The chain carries TRBV7-2 and TRBJ1-4; D is perhaps TRBD1 (6 bases). Germline CDR1 reads SGHTA; CDR2 reads FQGNSA. The ends were cut back, 4 bases at V and 8 bases at J, with 17 bases in the middle. The CDR3 sequence is 15 residues long. DNA for the CDR3: TGTGCCAGCAGCTCCCAGGGGTGGGGGGACGAAAAACTGTTTTTT. Translating gives CASSSQGWGDEKLFF.

J is TRBJ1-2 and V is TRBV6-5; 8 bases agree with TRBD1. V dropped 4 bases and J dropped 5; count of bases not matched to a gene: 3. There are 13 residues in the CDR3. The V gene's germline CDR1 is MNHEY and CDR2 SVGAGI. The CDR3 nucleotides are TGTGCCAGCAGTTCCCACAGGGGGTATGGCTACACCTTC. Amino acid sequence: CASSSHRGYGYTF.

The rearrangement links TRBV23-1 to TRBJ1-5, with a possible D match to TRBD1 (5 bases). TRBV23-1 is sorted into the ORF group, with uncertain function. V was pared by 0 bases and J by 7 bases, with 10 bases between. The CDR3 runs to 14 residues. The CDR3 region has the DNA TGCGCCAGCAGTCAATCGAGGGGACGGCAGCCCCAGCATTTT. It is translated as CASSQSRGRQPQHF.

This chain links TRBV4-1 with TRBJ1-6, with TRBD1 matching 7 bases. V lost 0 bases to trimming and J lost 4 bases; unmatched junction nucleotides: 6. The CDR3 contains 17 residues. Germline CDR1 MGHRA, CDR2 YSYEKL. The CDR3, as DNA: TGCGCCAGCAGCCAAGATAACGACAGGGTTTATAATTCACCCCTCCACTTT. Its protein is CASSQDNDRVYNSPLHF.

The chain couples TRBV21-1 to TRBJ1-5. TRBV21-1 is noted as a pseudogene. This CDR3 comprises 18 residues. CDR3 in DNA: TGTGCCAGCAACTCTCCGGTGGGGGGCGCGGGGTTATGTCAGCCCCAGCATTTT. Protein: CASNSPVGGAGLCQPQHF.

This clone has only a few counts. The chain is built from TRBV6-5 and TRBJ1-5, with D possibly TRBD1 on 5 matching bases. The V end was cut by 2 bases, the J end by 0 bases, with 11 bases between. The CDR3 is 16 residues long. Germline V gene sequence: CDR1 MNHEY, CDR2 SVGAGI. The CDR3 loop is CASSYRGGNSNQPQHF. CDR3 in DNA: TGTGCCAGCAGTTACAGGGGAGGGAATAGCAATCAGCCCCAGCATTTT.